The 16 T cell receptor beta chains listed next were all sequenced from one sample in a study of radiation and T cells in renal cell carcinoma. This table comes from immunoSEQ multiplex PCR, and its TCRdb copy is limited to in-frame clones, with some not included. The data contain 150,000 to 190,000 clones, roughly 87% of them singletons. Time point meaning: blood 2 weeks post-SBRT. Treatment here: 15 Gy SBRT to primary tumor, nephrectomy 4 weeks later. The sequencing here drew on blood, taken from a patient whose treatment included radiotherapy and nephrectomy. Receptors originate from a woman aged 45-59 years with renal cell carcinoma.

The V call is TRBV6-6, the J call TRBJ2-5; possibly TRBD1 for D (6 bases). The CDR3 spans 13 residues. Germline CDR1 is MNHNY and CDR2 is SVGAGI (reference sequence). Trimming took 2 bases from V and 7 from J, leaving 11 bases between them. The CDR3 here is CASSYQGLRTQYF. CDR3 DNA sequence: TGTGCCAGCAGTTACCAGGGGCTAAGGACCCAGTACTTC.

This chain joins TRBV7-2 and TRBJ1-1; no clear D gene. CDR3 size: 14 residues. Deletions cut 1 base from V and 0 bases from J, with 6 bases between. Germline V gives CDR1 SGHTA, CDR2 FQGNSA. Here the CDR3 reads CASSLEGVNTEAFF. The DNA for the CDR3 is TGTGCCAGCAGCTTAGAGGGCGTGAACACTGAAGCTTTCTTT.

CDR3 residues: CASSGFGTGYYGYTF. The DNA for the CDR3 is TGCGCCAGCAGCGGATTCGGGACAGGGTACTATGGCTACACCTTC. This chain links TRBV5-1 with TRBJ1-2; 9 positions match TRBD1. Germline lookup yields CDR1 SGHRS and CDR2 YFSETQ. V shed 4 bases, J shed 3 bases, and the junction held 7 bases outside the gene matches. The CDR3 runs to 15 residues.

This chain joins TRBV7-9 and TRBJ2-5; D remains unclear. CDR3 length equals 14 residues. V dropped 1 base and J dropped 5 bases, with 11 bases sitting between them. Germline assignment: CDR1 SEHNR and CDR2 FQNEAQ (reference sequence). This CDR3 reads CASSLGGRPETQYF. DNA of the CDR3: TGTGCCAGCAGCTTAGGAGGCAGGCCGGAGACCCAGTACTTC. The full variable domain, its missing parts supplied by reference TRBV7-9 and TRBJ2-5, is DTGVSQNPRHKITKRGQNVTFRCDPISEHNRLYWYRQTLGQGPEFLTYFQNEAQLEKSRLLSDRFSAERPKGSFSTLEIQRTEQGDSAMYLCASSLGGRPETQYFGPGTRLLVL.

The chain couples TRBV19 to TRBJ1-6, with D unresolved. V was cut by 6 bases and J by 9 bases, with 15 bases left in between. The CDR3 runs to 14 residues. The V gene's germline CDR1 is LNHDA and CDR2 SQIVND (reference sequence). This chain's CDR3 is CASSPEGAGSPLHF. Here the CDR3 DNA reads TGTGCCAGTAGCCCGGAGGGTGCTGGTTCACCCCTCCACTTT.

This chain links TRBV11-2 with TRBJ1-1; D gene ambiguous. CDR3 length: 15 residues. Between the trimmed V and J ends, which lost 0 bases and 11 bases, there was a span of 19 bases. Germline values: CDR1 SGHAT, CDR2 FQNNGV. This CDR3 is CASSLDSGLGNRAFF. The CDR3 region has the DNA TGTGCCAGCAGCTTAGATTCGGGCTTAGGGAACCGGGCTTTCTTT.

The chain recombines TRBV9 with TRBJ2-2, with 10 nucleotides matching TRBD2. CDR3 length: 16 residues. V dropped 0 bases and J dropped 6; count of bases not matched to a gene: 5. CDR1 SGDLS and CDR2 YYNGEE come from the germline V gene. The CDR3 region is CASSVGASGGSGELFF. For the CDR3, the DNA is TGTGCCAGCAGCGTAGGGGCTAGCGGGGGCTCCGGGGAGCTGTTTTTT.

This clone was detected once. CDR3 DNA: TGTGCCAGCAGTCGAAGCGGGGGGGCAGTAGATACGCAGTATTTT. Translated, it gives CASSRSGGAVDTQYF. The chain is built from TRBV6-5 and TRBJ2-3; TRBD2 matches 10 bases. Germline CDR1 and CDR2: MNHEY and SVGAGI. The CDR3 has 15 residues. After removal of 5 bases from V and 5 bases from J, the junction contained 7 bases not matched to a gene.

The chain has TRBV4-1 and TRBJ1-2, with D unresolved. Germline V gene lookup returns CDR1 MGHRA and CDR2 YSYEKL. The length of the CDR3 is 13 residues. V lost 6 bases to trimming and J lost 2 bases, with 10 bases between them. CDR3 coding DNA: TGCGCCAGCAGACCACCCGGGAACTATGGCTACACCTTC. This encodes CASRPPGNYGYTF.

The chain couples TRBV29-1 to TRBJ1-2; D not certain. Germline CDR1 is SQVTM and CDR2 is ANQGSEA. The CDR3 has 11 residues. Trimming cost V 6 bases and J 6 bases, with 11 bases left between them. The CDR3 DNA follows: TGCAGCGTCAACCCCATAAATGGCTACACCTTC. This encodes CSVNPINGYTF.

The chain uses TRBV6-5 and TRBJ1-1; D unresolved. Trimming took off 0 bases at V and 0 bases at J, with 2 bases between the two ends. Germline V gives CDR1 MNHEY, CDR2 SVGAGI. The CDR3 spans 13 residues. The CDR3, as DNA: TGTGCCAGCAGTTACTCTGTGAACACTGAAGCTTTCTTT. It codes for CASSYSVNTEAFF.

The V and J genes are TRBV6-6 and TRBJ2-3; a weak D match, TRBD1 (7 bases). The V end was cut by 4 bases, the J end by 3 bases, with 11 bases between. Germline V gives CDR1 MNHNY, CDR2 SVGAGI (reference sequence). The CDR3 covers 14 residues. CDR3 nucleotide sequence: TGTGCCAGCAGTTGGAGGGGGCGGACAGATACGCAGTATTTT. This encodes CASSWRGRTDTQYF.

This clone was detected a few times. The genes are TRBV4-1 and TRBJ1-2, with D unresolved. In germline, CDR1 is MGHRA, CDR2 YSYEKL. There are 15 residues in the CDR3. The germline V and J ends were trimmed by 1 base and 0 bases, with 9 bases remaining between them. The CDR3 DNA reads TGCGCCAGCAGCCAAGGTCTGCTAGCTAACTATGGCTACACCTTC. Translated: CASSQGLLANYGYTF.

V is TRBV20-1 and J is TRBJ2-5; no reliable D call. CDR3 length equals 11 residues. Germline CDR1 and CDR2: DFQATT and SNEGSKA (reference sequence). Trimming pared 0 bases from V and 6 bases from J, leaving 5 bases between. CDR3 protein: CSARDLKTQYF. CDR3 nucleotide sequence: TGCAGTGCTAGAGATTTAAAGACCCAGTACTTC.

The J gene is TRBJ2-7, the V gene TRBV9; 7 bases line up with TRBD1. The CDR3 runs 17 residues. The germline CDR1 and CDR2 sequences are SGDLS and YYNGEE. Trimming at V came to 3 bases and at J to 5 bases, leaving 17 bases not matched to a gene. This CDR3 is CASSGGPGQTVIDEQYF. In DNA form, the CDR3 reads TGTGCCAGCAGCGGGGGGCCGGGACAGACTGTTATCGACGAGCAGTACTTC.

The chain combines TRBV19 with TRBJ2-7; D possibly corresponds to TRBD2 (5 bases). V was clipped by 1 base and J by 4 bases, with 11 bases between them. The germline gives CDR1 LNHDA, CDR2 SQIVND (reference sequence). This CDR3 spans 14 amino acids. The CDR3 loop is CASSIGGYGYEQYF. The DNA of the CDR3 is TGTGCCAGTAGTATAGGAGGGTATGGGTACGAGCAGTACTTC.